A selection of T cell receptor beta chains follows, all from one sample in a study of blood T cell repertoires in COVID-19. Repertoires were generated with immunoSEQ multiplex PCR, while TCRdb's copy carries only in-frame clones and drops some. This sample carries around 26,000 clones, 82% of them seen once, and the ten largest clones take 1.8%. The sample consisted of peripheral blood. These TCRs come from an elderly man with active or convalescent COVID-19. Each CDR3 is given with its conserved first and last residue. The D gene is left open where the match is weak. Clone sizes are given selectively: once, few, many, or a class where the clone is expanded.

j_call,clone_size,v_call,d_call,cdr3_nt,cdr3_aa
TRBJ2-7,NA,TRBV7-2,NA,TGTGCCAGCAGCAAGACGAGCGGGACACCCTACGAGCAGTACTTC,CASSKTSGTPYEQYF
TRBJ2-1,NA,TRBV5-1,TRBD2,TGCGCCAGCAGGCTAGCGGGAGTAGGCTACAATGAGCAGTTCTTC,CASRLAGVGYNEQFF
TRBJ2-3,NA,TRBV11-3,NA,TGTGCCAGCAGCCTTAGTCAACACTACACAGATACGCAGTATTTT,CASSLSQHYTDTQYF
TRBJ2-5,NA,TRBV2,TRBD1,TGTGCCAGCAGTCTCTACAGGACAGGGAACCAAGAGACCCAGTACTTC,CASSLYRTGNQETQYF
TRBJ1-2,NA,TRBV5-5,NA,TGTGCCAGCAGCTTCGGGGAGGATGGCTACACCTTC,CASSFGEDGYTF
TRBJ2-5,NA,TRBV5-5,NA,TGTGCCAGCAGCTTGACAGGGTACAACCAAGAGACCCAGTACTTC,CASSLTGYNQETQYF
TRBJ2-3,NA,TRBV5-4,TRBD1,TGTGCCAGCAGCCGAAACGACAGGGGGGAGTCAGATACGCAGTATTTT,CASSRNDRGESDTQYF
TRBJ1-3,few,TRBV18,NA,TGTGCCAGCTCGCTACAGTCCGCTTTTGGAAACACCATATATTTT,CASSLQSAFGNTIYF
TRBJ2-3,NA,TRBV28,TRBD2,TGTGCCAGCAGTCCCGTCTTAGCGGGAGTGAGCACAGATACGCAGTATTTT,CASSPVLAGVSTDTQYF
TRBJ1-3,NA,TRBV5-1,TRBD1,TGCGCCAGCCAGATTACCCCGGGACAGAACTCTGGAAACACCATATATTTT,CASQITPGQNSGNTIYF
TRBJ2-7,NA,TRBV18,TRBD1,TGTGCCAGCTCAACGGGACAGGGGGACGAGCAGTACTTC,CASSTGQGDEQYF
TRBJ1-1,NA,TRBV12-3/TRBV12-4,TRBD1,TGTGCCAGCAGTTACAGGGGTGAAGCTTTCTTT,CASSYRGEAFF
TRBJ2-2,NA,TRBV7-2,NA,TGTGCCAGCAGCAGACAAAACACCGGGGAGCTGTTTTTT,CASSRQNTGELFF
TRBJ2-3,once,TRBV5-1,TRBD2,TGCGCCAGCAGCTTGGGGACCGGGACTAGACCCACAGATACGCAGTATTTT,CASSLGTGTRPTDTQYF
TRBJ2-1,NA,TRBV5-1,TRBD2,TGCGCCAGCAGCCCGACTAGCGGGAGTAGGAATGAGCAGTTCTTC,CASSPTSGSRNEQFF
TRBJ1-2,NA,TRBV10-3,TRBD1,TGTGCCATCAGTGATCAAGGGGGCTGGGATGGCTACACCTTC,CAISDQGGWDGYTF
TRBJ2-3,NA,TRBV6-5,NA,TGTGCCAGCAGTCACTTTCTAGCGACAGATACGCAGTATTTT,CASSHFLATDTQYF
TRBJ2-3,NA,TRBV7-2,NA,TGTGCCAGCAGCACAGGCGTGGGTACGCAGTATTTT,CASSTGVGTQYF
TRBJ1-1,NA,TRBV4-1,NA,TGCGCCAGCAGCCCGGGGGAAATCAACACTGAAGCTTTCTTT,CASSPGEINTEAFF
TRBJ2-3,NA,TRBV2,NA,TGTGCCAGCAGTGAAAGGAGATTGGGAGATACGCAGTATTTT,CASSERRLGDTQYF
TRBJ2-2,NA,TRBV7-9,NA,TGTGCCAGCAGCTTAGCGCGGGACACCGGGGAGCTGTTTTTT,CASSLARDTGELFF
TRBJ1-5,NA,TRBV5-1,NA,TGCGCCAGCAGCTTGGGTTCGGGTAATCAGCCCCAGCATTTT,CASSLGSGNQPQHF
TRBJ2-7,NA,TRBV6-5,NA,TGTGCCAGCAGTTATTTGGGGGCGGCCGACGAGCAGTACTTC,CASSYLGAADEQYF
TRBJ2-1,NA,TRBV12-5,NA,TGTGCTAGTGGTTTGGACGGGGGCTCCTACAATGAGCAGTTCTTC,CASGLDGGSYNEQFF
TRBJ2-3,NA,TRBV9,TRBD2,TGTGCCAGCAGCGTAATAGCGGGTACCACAGATACGCAGTATTTT,CASSVIAGTTDTQYF
TRBJ1-4,few,TRBV6-5,TRBD1,TGTGCCAGCAGTTCCTGGACAGGCCAGAATGAAAAACTGTTTTTT,CASSSWTGQNEKLFF
TRBJ2-7,NA,TRBV27,NA,TGTGCCAGCAGGCTCACCCGAAACGGTTACGAGCAGTACTTC,CASRLTRNGYEQYF
TRBJ1-1,NA,TRBV2,TRBD1,TGTGCCAGCAGTGAAGAACAGGGGGGCACTGAAGCTTTCTTT,CASSEEQGGTEAFF
TRBJ2-4,NA,TRBV4-1,NA,TGCGCCAGCAGCCAACCTTCTGGGGGCCTGGCCAAAAACATTCAGTACTTC,CASSQPSGGLAKNIQYF